The source of this T cell receptor (beta chain) is a study of regulatory T cells in long-lasting Graves disease. Across the study: Graves' patients, diagnosed recently, had received antithyroid drugs under 3 months.

Through Arm-PCR of CDR3 regions and iRepertoire HTBI primers, TCR beta libraries were built. TCRdb used MiXCR to reprocess the multiplex PCR reads, holding one entry per CDR3 protein. The data show 350,000 to 500,000 distinct CDR3 sequences, 13% to 15% seen once. In this sample, this clonotype turned up many times. Described time point: newly diagnosed GD, antithyroid drugs for less than 3 months. With RNA extracted from PBMCs as input, the TCR library was made. Enrollment of patients was through an endocrinology department in Xi'an, China. These data were also reused for a study on T cells in Graves' hyperthyroidism and ophthalmopathy. That paper adds: Using 13 V-J features, a model discriminated ophthalmopathy from stable hyperthyroidism. Model predictions of ophthalmopathy came a median 6.5 months before onset.

The material was peripheral blood mononuclear cells (PBMCs), obtained at new diagnosis, from a patient treated with antithyroid drugs. The receptor comes from a woman between 50 and 59 years old with Graves disease.

The CDR3 coding sequence is TGTGCCAGCTCACCGGGACGGGATCTAAACACTGAAGCTTTCTTT. Its protein product is CASSPGRDLNTEAFF. The V and J genes are TRBV18 and TRBJ1-1; perhaps TRBD1 as D (5 bases). CDR3 size: 15 residues. The germline gives CDR1 KGHSH, CDR2 LQKENI. V was pared by 3 bases and J by 2 bases, with 13 bases between.